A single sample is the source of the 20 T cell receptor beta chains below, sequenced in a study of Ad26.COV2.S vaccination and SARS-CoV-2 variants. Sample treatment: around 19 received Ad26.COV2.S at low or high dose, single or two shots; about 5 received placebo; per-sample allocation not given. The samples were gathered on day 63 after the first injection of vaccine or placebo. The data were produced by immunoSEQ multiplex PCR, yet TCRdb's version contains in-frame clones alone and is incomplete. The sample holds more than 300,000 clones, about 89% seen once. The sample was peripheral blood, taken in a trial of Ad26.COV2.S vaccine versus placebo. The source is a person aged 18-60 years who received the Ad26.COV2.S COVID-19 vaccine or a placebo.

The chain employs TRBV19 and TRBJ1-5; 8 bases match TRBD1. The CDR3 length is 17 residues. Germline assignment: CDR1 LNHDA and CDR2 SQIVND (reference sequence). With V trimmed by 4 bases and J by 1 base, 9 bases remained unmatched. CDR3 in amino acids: CASSTGFRGLSNQPQHF. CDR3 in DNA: TGTGCCAGTAGTACGGGGTTCAGGGGGCTGAGCAATCAGCCCCAGCATTTT.

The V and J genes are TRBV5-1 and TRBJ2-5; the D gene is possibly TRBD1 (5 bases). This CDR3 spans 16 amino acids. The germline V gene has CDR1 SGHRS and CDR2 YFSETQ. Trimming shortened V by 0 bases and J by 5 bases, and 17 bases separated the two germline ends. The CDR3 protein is CASSLAYGRPGETQYF. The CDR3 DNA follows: TGCGCCAGCAGCTTGGCTTACGGGCGCCCAGGGGAGACCCAGTACTTC. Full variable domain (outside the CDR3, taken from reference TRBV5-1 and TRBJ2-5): KAGVTQTPRYLIKTRGQQVTLSCSPISGHRSVSWYQQTPGQGLQFLFEYFSETQRNKGNFPGRFSGRQFSNSRSEMNVSTLELGDSALYLCASSLAYGRPGETQYFGPGTRLLVL.

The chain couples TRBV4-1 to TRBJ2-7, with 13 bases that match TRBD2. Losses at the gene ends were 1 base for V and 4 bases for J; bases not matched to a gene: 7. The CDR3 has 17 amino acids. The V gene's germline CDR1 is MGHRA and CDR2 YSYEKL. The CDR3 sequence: CASSQVSRTSGGYEQYF. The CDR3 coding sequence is TGCGCCAGCAGCCAAGTCTCCCGGACTAGCGGGGGTTACGAGCAGTACTTC.

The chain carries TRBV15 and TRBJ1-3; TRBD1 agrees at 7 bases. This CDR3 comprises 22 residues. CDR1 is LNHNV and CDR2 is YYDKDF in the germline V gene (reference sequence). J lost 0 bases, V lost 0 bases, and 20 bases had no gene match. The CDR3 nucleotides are TGTGCCACCAGCAGAGATCTTCCACGTCGGGACAGCTACACAATCTCTGGAAACACCATATATTTT. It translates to CATSRDLPRRDSYTISGNTIYF. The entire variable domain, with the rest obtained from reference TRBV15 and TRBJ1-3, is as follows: DAMVIQNPRYQVTQFGKPVTLSCSQTLNHNVMYWYQQKSSQAPKLLFHYYDKDFNNEADTPDNFQSRRPNTSFCFLDIRSPGLGDTAMYLCATSRDLPRRDSYTISGNTIYFGEGSWLTVV.

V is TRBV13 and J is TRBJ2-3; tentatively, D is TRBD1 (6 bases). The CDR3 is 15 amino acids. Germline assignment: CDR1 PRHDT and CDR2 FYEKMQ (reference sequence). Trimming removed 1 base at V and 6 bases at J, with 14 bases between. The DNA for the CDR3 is TGTGCCAGCAGCTTAGCAGGGCAGGGGTCGGATACGCAGTATTTT. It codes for CASSLAGQGSDTQYF.

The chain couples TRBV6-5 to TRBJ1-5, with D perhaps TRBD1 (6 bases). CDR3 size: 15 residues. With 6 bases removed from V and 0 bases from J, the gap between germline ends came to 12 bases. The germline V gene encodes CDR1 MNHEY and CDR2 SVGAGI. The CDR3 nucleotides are TGTGCCAGCAGCCAGACAGGCGATAGCAATCAGCCCCAGCATTTT. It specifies CASSQTGDSNQPQHF.

The CDR3 DNA reads TGTGCCAGCAGCTTAGAGGGGGGACTGAACACTGAAGCTTTCTTT. It yields the protein CASSLEGGLNTEAFF. The chain carries TRBV7-9 and TRBJ1-1; TRBD1 might be the D (6 bases). In germline, CDR1 is SEHNR, CDR2 FQNEAQ (reference sequence). Trimming removed 1 base from V and 0 bases from J, with 9 bases in between. This CDR3 region has 15 residues.

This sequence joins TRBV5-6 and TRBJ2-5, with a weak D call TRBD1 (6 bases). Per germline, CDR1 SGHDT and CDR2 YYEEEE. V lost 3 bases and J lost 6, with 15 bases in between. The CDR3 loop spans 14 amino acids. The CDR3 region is CASSWPQGFKTQYF. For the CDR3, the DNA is TGTGCCAGCAGCTGGCCACAGGGTTTTAAGACCCAGTACTTC.

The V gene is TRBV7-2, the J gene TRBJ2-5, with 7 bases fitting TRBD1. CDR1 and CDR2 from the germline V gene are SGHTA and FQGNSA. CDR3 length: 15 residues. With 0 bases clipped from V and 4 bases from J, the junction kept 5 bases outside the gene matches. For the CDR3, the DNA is TGTGCCAGCAGCTTAGCGCAGGGGGTAGGAGAGACCCAGTACTTC. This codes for CASSLAQGVGETQYF.

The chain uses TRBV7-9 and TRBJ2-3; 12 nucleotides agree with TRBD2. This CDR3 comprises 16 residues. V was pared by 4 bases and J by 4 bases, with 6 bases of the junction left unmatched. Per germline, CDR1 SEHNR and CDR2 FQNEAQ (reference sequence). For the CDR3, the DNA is TGTGCCAGCAGCTCCCGACTAGCGGGAGTTCCAGATACGCAGTATTTT. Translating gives CASSSRLAGVPDTQYF.

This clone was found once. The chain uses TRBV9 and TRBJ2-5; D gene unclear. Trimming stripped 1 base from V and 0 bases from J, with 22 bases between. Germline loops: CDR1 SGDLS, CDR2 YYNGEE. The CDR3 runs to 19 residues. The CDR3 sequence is CASSVFLPVSWAHQETQYF. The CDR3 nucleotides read TGTGCCAGCAGCGTATTTCTCCCTGTATCATGGGCGCACCAAGAGACCCAGTACTTC.

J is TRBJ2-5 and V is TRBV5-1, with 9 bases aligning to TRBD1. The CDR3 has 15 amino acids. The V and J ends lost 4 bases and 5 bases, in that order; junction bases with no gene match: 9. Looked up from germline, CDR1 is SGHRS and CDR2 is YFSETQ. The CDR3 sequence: CASSLGTGRYETQYF. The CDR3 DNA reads TGCGCCAGCAGCCTGGGGACAGGGCGGTACGAGACCCAGTACTTC.

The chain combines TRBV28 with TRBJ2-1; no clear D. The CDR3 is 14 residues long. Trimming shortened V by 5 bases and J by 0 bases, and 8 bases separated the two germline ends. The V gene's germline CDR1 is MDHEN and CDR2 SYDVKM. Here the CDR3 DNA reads TGTGCCAGCAGTCTCCCGGCCTCCTACAATGAGCAGTTCTTC. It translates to CASSLPASYNEQFF.

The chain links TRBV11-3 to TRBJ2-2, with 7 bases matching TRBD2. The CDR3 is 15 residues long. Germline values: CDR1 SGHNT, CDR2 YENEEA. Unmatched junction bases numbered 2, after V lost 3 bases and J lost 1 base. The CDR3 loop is CASSLASGNTGELFF. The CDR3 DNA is TGTGCCAGCAGCTTGGCTAGCGGGAACACCGGGGAGCTGTTTTTT.

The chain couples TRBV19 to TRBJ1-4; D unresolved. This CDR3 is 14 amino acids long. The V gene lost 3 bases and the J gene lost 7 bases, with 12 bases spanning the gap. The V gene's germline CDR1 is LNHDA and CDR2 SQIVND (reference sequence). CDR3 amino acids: CASSMRASSEKLFF. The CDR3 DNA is TGTGCCAGTAGTATGAGGGCCTCTAGTGAAAAACTGTTTTTT. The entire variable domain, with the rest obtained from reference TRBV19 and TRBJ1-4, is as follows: DGGITQSPKYLFRKEGQNVTLSCEQNLNHDAMYWYRQDPGQGLRLIYYSQIVNDFQKGDIAEGYSVSREKKESFPLTVTSAQKNPTAFYLCASSMRASSEKLFFGSGTQLSVL.

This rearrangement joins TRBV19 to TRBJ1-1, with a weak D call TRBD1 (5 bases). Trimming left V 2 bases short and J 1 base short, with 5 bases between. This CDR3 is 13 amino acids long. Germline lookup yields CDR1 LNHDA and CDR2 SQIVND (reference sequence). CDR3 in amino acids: CASSITGNTEAFF. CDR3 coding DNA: TGTGCCAGTAGTATAACAGGGAACACTGAAGCTTTCTTT.

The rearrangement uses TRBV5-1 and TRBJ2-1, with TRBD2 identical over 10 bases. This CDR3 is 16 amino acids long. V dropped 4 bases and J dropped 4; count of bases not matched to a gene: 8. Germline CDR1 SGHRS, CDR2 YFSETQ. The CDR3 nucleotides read TGCGCCAGCAGCCCCGGTCTAGCGGGAGCGTACAATGAGCAGTTCTTC. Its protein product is CASSPGLAGAYNEQFF.

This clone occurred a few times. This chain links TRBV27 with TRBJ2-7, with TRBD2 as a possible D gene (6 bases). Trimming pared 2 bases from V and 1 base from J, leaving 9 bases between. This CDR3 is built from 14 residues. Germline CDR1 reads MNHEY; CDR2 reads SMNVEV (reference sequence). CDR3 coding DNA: TGTGCCAGCAGTTTAAACGGAGGGTCCTACGAGCAGTACTTC. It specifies CASSLNGGSYEQYF.

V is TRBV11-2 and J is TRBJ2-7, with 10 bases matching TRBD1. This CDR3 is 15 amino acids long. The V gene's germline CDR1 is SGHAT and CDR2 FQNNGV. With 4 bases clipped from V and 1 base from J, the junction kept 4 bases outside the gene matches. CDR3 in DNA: TGTGCCAGCAGCTCGGGACAGGGGCTATCCTACGAGCAGTACTTC. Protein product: CASSSGQGLSYEQYF.

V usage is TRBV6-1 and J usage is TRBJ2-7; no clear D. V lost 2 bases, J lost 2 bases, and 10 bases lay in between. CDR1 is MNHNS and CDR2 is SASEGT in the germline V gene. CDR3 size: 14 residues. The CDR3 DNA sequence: TGTGCCAGCAGTGAATTGGGCGGAGCCTACGAGCAGTACTTC. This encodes CASSELGGAYEQYF.